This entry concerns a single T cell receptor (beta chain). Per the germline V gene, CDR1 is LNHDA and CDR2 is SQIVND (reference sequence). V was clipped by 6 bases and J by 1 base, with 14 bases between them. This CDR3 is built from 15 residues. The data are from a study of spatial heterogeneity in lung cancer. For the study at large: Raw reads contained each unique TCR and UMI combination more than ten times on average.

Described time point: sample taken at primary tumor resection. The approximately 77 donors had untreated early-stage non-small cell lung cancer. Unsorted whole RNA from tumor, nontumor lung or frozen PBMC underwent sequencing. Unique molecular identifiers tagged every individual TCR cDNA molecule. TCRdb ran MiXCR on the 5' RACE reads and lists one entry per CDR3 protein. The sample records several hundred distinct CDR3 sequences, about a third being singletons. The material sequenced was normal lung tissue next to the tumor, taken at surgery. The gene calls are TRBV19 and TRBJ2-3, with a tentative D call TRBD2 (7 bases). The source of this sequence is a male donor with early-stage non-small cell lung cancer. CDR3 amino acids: CASRGGAYGTDTQYF. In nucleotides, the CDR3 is TGTGCCAGTAGAGGGGGGGCTTACGGCACAGATACGCAGTATTTT.